One sample yielded the 17 T cell receptor beta chains listed below, sequenced in a study of CD8 T cells in Susac syndrome. Random hexamers primed reverse transcription of about 0.5 to 1 ug RNA. One entry per CDR3 protein results from TCRdb running MiXCR on the immunoSEQ multiplex PCR reads. The sample lists roughly 120,000 distinct CDR3 sequences; around 94% were seen once. The sequencing sample was made of CD4+ T cells from PBMCs. These receptors all stem from a human donor in good health.

The chain has TRBV28 and TRBJ2-1; D might be TRBD1 (6 bases). The ends were cut back, 7 bases at V and 0 bases at J, with 13 bases in the middle. CDR3 length equals 15 residues. CDR1 is MDHEN and CDR2 is SYDVKM in the germline V gene. In DNA form, the CDR3 reads TGTGCCAGCATCGTAGGACAGAACTCCTACAATGAGCAGTTCTTC. This gives the protein CASIVGQNSYNEQFF.

The chain links TRBV7-2 to TRBJ1-5, with TRBD1 matching 12 bases. The germline V gene has CDR1 SGHTA and CDR2 FQGNSA. Trimming took 5 bases from V and 6 from J; bases not matched to a gene: 5. The CDR3 runs 15 residues. CDR3 amino acids: CASSIGTGGFQPQHF. In DNA form, the CDR3 reads TGTGCCAGCAGCATCGGGACAGGGGGCTTTCAGCCCCAGCATTTT.

V gene TRBV9 combines with J gene TRBJ1-1, with a weak D call TRBD1 (5 bases). The V gene's germline CDR1 is SGDLS and CDR2 YYNGEE. This CDR3 spans 15 amino acids. Trimming cost V 4 bases and J 1 base, with 14 bases left between them. The CDR3 DNA reads TGTGCCAGCAGCTTACTACAGACAGCGAACACTGAAGCTTTCTTT. Translation gives CASSLLQTANTEAFF.

Concerning this clonotype itself: Likely a read error: the CDR3 ends without its conserved phenylalanine or tryptophan. The rearrangement uses TRBV18 and TRBJ2-6; the D gene is possibly TRBD2 (5 bases). CDR1 and CDR2 (germline): KGHSH, LQKENI. V shed 2 bases and J shed 2 bases, with 10 bases lying between them. The CDR3 sequence is 16 residues long. The CDR3 is CASSPDGVAGANVLTL. The CDR3 DNA reads TGTGCCAGCTCACCAGACGGGGTCGCTGGGGCCAACGTCCTGACTCTC.

The chain recombines TRBV5-6 with TRBJ2-1; unclear D gene. The V end lost 2 bases, the J end lost 4 bases, and 7 bases lay between the germline ends. Germline CDR1 reads SGHDT; CDR2 reads YYEEEE. This CDR3 is built from 13 residues. Here the CDR3 reads CASSFSLYNEQFF. The CDR3 nucleotides read TGTGCCAGCAGCTTTAGCCTTTACAATGAGCAGTTCTTC.

As DNA, the CDR3 is TGTGCCTGGGCAGACAGCCCGAATCAGCCCCAGCATTTT. It specifies CAWADSPNQPQHF. The rearrangement uses TRBV30 and TRBJ1-5; the D gene is possibly TRBD1 (5 bases). Germline-derived CDR1 and CDR2 are GTSNPN and SVGIG (reference sequence). V dropped 5 bases and J dropped 4 bases, with 12 bases sitting between them. The CDR3 has 13 residues.

The chain uses TRBV23-1 and TRBJ2-7, with 13 bases lining up with TRBD2. TRBV23-1 is recorded as an ORF, its role being uncertain. The CDR3 is 19 amino acids. V was pared by 3 bases and J by 7 bases, with 18 bases of the junction left unmatched. CDR3 in DNA: TGCGCCAGCAGTCATACCTTTGGGACTAGCGGGACTATACGACAGGAGCAGTACTTC. Translating it yields CASSHTFGTSGTIRQEQYF.

The V and J genes are TRBV12-3 or TRBV12-4 and TRBJ1-5; D not resolved. CDR3 length equals 17 residues. V was shortened by 6 bases and J by 0 bases, with 18 bases between the two germline ends. CDR3 loop: CASSSFFPGRSNQPQHF. DNA for the CDR3: TGTGCCAGCAGCTCCTTTTTCCCCGGGCGTAGCAATCAGCCCCAGCATTTT.

This chain connects TRBV12-3 or TRBV12-4 to TRBJ2-7, with 8 bases fitting TRBD2. Losses at the gene ends were 5 bases for V and 12 bases for J; bases not matched to a gene: 12. The CDR3 runs 13 residues. The CDR3 is CASSPRAGGFSYF. CDR3 DNA sequence: TGTGCCAGCAGTCCCCGGGCGGGAGGCTTTTCGTACTTC.

There are a few counts of this clonotype. The V and J genes are TRBV6-2 or TRBV6-3 and TRBJ2-7; tentatively, D is TRBD1 (6 bases). This CDR3 has 11 amino acids. Germline assignment: CDR1 MNHEY and CDR2 SVGEGT. Trimming left V 5 bases short and J 6 bases short, with 8 bases between. The CDR3 sequence: CASSQQGEQYF. The CDR3 bases are TGTGCCAGCAGTCAACAGGGCGAGCAGTACTTC.

This chain uses TRBV20-1 with TRBJ2-7; the D gene could be TRBD1 or TRBD2 (5 bases each). V lost 6 bases and J 3 bases, leaving 24 bases between the germline ends. The CDR3 has 16 residues. CDR1 and CDR2 (germline): DFQATT, SNEGSKA (reference sequence). The CDR3 protein is CSAPAPGAGVLYEQYF. The CDR3 nucleotides are TGCAGTGCCCCCGCCCCCGGGGCCGGGGTTCTCTACGAGCAGTACTTC.

This clonotype came up once. The V and J genes are TRBV6-2 or TRBV6-3 and TRBJ2-1; D possibly matches TRBD1 or TRBD2 (5 bases each). This CDR3 has 14 amino acids. Trimming pared 1 base from V and 5 bases from J, leaving 9 bases between. Germline V gene data show CDR1 as MNHEY and CDR2 as SVGEGT. The CDR3 here is CASSYWGTHNEQFF. The CDR3 DNA follows: TGTGCCAGCAGTTACTGGGGGACCCACAATGAGCAGTTCTTC.

The rearrangement uses TRBV6-1 and TRBJ2-7; perhaps TRBD1 as D (6 bases). The V end lost 7 bases, the J end lost 0 bases, and 16 bases lay between the germline ends. The CDR3 consists of 15 residues. Germline-derived CDR1 and CDR2 are MNHNS and SASEGT. CDR3 residues: CASNPDSLFSYEQYF. The CDR3 DNA reads as TGTGCCAGCAATCCGGACAGTTTGTTCTCCTACGAGCAGTACTTC.

The rearrangement uses TRBV2 and TRBJ2-5; no firm D call. CDR1 is SNHLY, CDR2 FYNNEI, per germline. The CDR3 sequence is 13 residues long. Trimming left V 10 bases short and J 2 bases short, with 14 bases between. The chain's CDR3 is CATSARDQETQYF. The CDR3 DNA follows: TGTGCCACCTCAGCTAGGGATCAAGAGACCCAGTACTTC.

V usage is TRBV6-2 or TRBV6-3 and J usage is TRBJ2-7; no firm D call. Trimming took 7 bases from V and 3 from J, leaving 16 bases between them. The germline V gene has CDR1 MNHEY and CDR2 SVGEGT. The CDR3 loop spans 14 amino acids. Here the CDR3 reads CASIQTTGGYEQYF. The CDR3 coding sequence is TGTGCCAGCATCCAAACCACCGGTGGCTACGAGCAGTACTTC.

The rearrangement uses TRBV18 and TRBJ2-7; unclear D gene. The V gene's germline CDR1 is KGHSH and CDR2 LQKENI. V was shortened by 3 bases and J by 10 bases, with 13 bases between the two germline ends. The CDR3 runs 12 residues. In nucleotides, the CDR3 is TGTGCCAGCTCACCGCCGGGTGGCGTACAGTACTTC. Translated: CASSPPGGVQYF.

The CDR3 reads CASTQAGSPYEQYF. The CDR3 nucleotides read TGTGCCAGTACCCAAGCGGGGAGCCCCTACGAGCAGTACTTC. V is TRBV19 and J is TRBJ2-7; 7 nucleotides align to TRBD2. CDR1 and CDR2 (germline): LNHDA, SQIVND (reference sequence). CDR3 length: 14 residues. V lost 7 bases and J lost 2; bases outside the gene matches: 8.